This paragraph covers one T cell receptor (beta chain) sequence. Its antigen is currently unknown. V trimming: 7 bases; J trimming: 4 bases; junction bases outside the gene matches: 6. The CDR3 extends over 13 amino acids. The germline V gene encodes CDR1 SQVTM and CDR2 ANQGSEA. Per individual sample, total RNA of at least 5 micrograms was extracted. A J-beta primer mix and a sample-barcoded 5' primer were used in a second PCR of roughly 6 to 11 cycles. Using its own MiXCR run on the 5' RACE reads, TCRdb lists one record per CDR3 protein. There are 1 million or so distinct CDR3 sequences in the sample; 35% to 55% occur only once, and approximately 17% lies in the top ten. This entry comes from a study of blood T cells in healthy people across ages. Study observations and caveats: Changes seen in expanded clonotypes were possibly confounded by donor CMV status left unknown.

The chain carries TRBV29-1 and TRBJ2-2, with 7 nucleotides matching TRBD2. Sequenced input: blood. The TCR originated in a woman aged 55-69 years in good health. CDR3 coding DNA: TGCAGCGCCCGGACTAGTTCCACCGGGGAGCTGTTTTTT. Amino acids: CSARTSSTGELFF.